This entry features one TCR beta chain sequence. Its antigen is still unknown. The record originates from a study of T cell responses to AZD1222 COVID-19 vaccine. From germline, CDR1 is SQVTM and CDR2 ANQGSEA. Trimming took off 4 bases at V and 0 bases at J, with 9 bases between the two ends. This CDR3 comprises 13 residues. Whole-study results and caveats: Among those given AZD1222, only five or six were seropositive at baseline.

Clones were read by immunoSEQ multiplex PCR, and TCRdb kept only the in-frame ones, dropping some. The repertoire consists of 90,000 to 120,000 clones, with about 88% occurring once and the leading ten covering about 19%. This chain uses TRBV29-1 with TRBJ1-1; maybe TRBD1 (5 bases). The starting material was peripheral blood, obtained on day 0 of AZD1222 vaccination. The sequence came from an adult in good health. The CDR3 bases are TGCAGCGTTGCTAGGGACCTGAACACTGAAGCTTTCTTT. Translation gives CSVARDLNTEAFF.